This T cell receptor beta chain was observed in a study of OX40 agonist ivuxolimab in advanced cancers. As for the study in general: Aged roughly 23 to 79 with a mean of approximately 60 years, they were almost 85% male. Study-level findings and limits: Patients who responded partially at 0.1-3.0 mg/kg showed clonal expansion ranking among the lowest.

In this sample, this clone turned up once. Its specificity is unknown. Assay used: immunoSEQ multiplex PCR; TCRdb lists only in-frame clones, some missing. The sample yields over 25,000 clones, about 90% seen once. The germline V gene has CDR1 SEHNR and CDR2 FQNEAQ (reference sequence). V was clipped by 3 bases and J by 2 bases, with 5 bases between them. The CDR3 is 12 amino acids. V and J are TRBV7-9 and TRBJ2-7; D gene unclear. The sequence derives from an adult with an advanced solid tumor such as melanoma, head and neck, liver or kidney cancer. The sequenced sample was CD4+ or CD8+ T cells sorted from blood, obtained in a trial of the OX40 agonist ivuxolimab. The CDR3 DNA is TGTGCCAGCAGCTTTGAAACCTACGAGCAGTACTTC. This gives the protein CASSFETYEQYF.